Shown below are 25 T cell receptor beta chains from a single sample sequenced in a study of CXCR3-negative and CXCR3-positive naive CD8 T cells. 5' RACE that incorporated UMI labels was used to prepare the TRB cDNA libraries. After re-calling the 5' RACE reads, TCRdb lists one entry per CDR3 protein, DNA absent. This listing includes 50,000 to 65,000 distinct CDR3 sequences. Sequenced: naive CXCR3- CD8+ T cells from blood. Subset meaning: CD45RO-CCR7+CD27+CD95- naive CD8+ T cells lacking CXCR3 (TNR3-). These receptors originate from a human donor in good health. Some clones in this sample may be carry-over from other donors' samples.

This sequence joins TRBV29-1 and TRBJ2-5. The CDR3 has 12 residues. CDR1 is SQVTM, CDR2 ANQGSEA, per germline. The CDR3 here is CSVDWQQETQYF.

V and J are TRBV29-1 and TRBJ2-2; TCRdb outputs TRBD1, but without DNA this stays unchecked. This CDR3 contains 15 residues. CDR1 and CDR2 (germline): SQVTM, ANQGSEA. Here the CDR3 reads CSVEAAGFYTGELFF.

The chain has TRBV9 and TRBJ1-2; TCRdb selects TRBD1, and the lack of DNA leaves this call unchecked. The length of the CDR3 is 14 residues. The germline gives CDR1 SGDLS, CDR2 YYNGEE. CDR3 region: CASSVGRPGYGYTF.

This chain links TRBV7-9 with TRBJ2-7; checking the TCRdb D call of TRBD1 is not possible without DNA. CDR3 length: 14 residues. CDR1 is SEHNR, CDR2 FQNEAQ, per germline (reference sequence). This CDR3 reads CASSLAISGYEQYF.

The V and J genes are TRBV6-2 or TRBV6-3 and TRBJ2-7. The CDR3 covers 15 residues. The germline gives CDR1 MNHEY, CDR2 SVGEGT. The CDR3 spells CASSFSDRSSYEQYF.

V and J are TRBV12-3 or TRBV12-4 and TRBJ2-7. The CDR3 runs to 15 residues. The CDR3 protein is CASSLESGGHYEQYF.

V gene TRBV6-4 combines with J gene TRBJ1-2; TCRdb selects TRBD1, and the lack of DNA leaves this call unchecked. The CDR3 sequence is 14 residues long. The germline V gene encodes CDR1 MRHNA and CDR2 SNTAGT. The CDR3 region is CASSDSVSSGGYTF.

The V and J genes are TRBV29-1 and TRBJ2-1; the D gene TCRdb calls, TRBD2, cannot be checked with no DNA. Germline CDR1 and CDR2: SQVTM and ANQGSEA. The CDR3 is 13 amino acids. CDR3 protein: CSVVEGIFDEQFF.

The rearrangement joins TRBV29-1 to TRBJ1-1; TCRdb's D gene call, TRBD1, goes unchecked for lack of DNA. The CDR3 is made up of 16 amino acids. The germline V gene encodes CDR1 SQVTM and CDR2 ANQGSEA. The CDR3 loop reads CSVEEGQGWGNTEAFF.

CDR3: CASSLTATYEQYF. The rearrangement joins TRBV7-9 to TRBJ2-7. CDR1 is SEHNR, CDR2 FQNEAQ, per germline (reference sequence). This CDR3 comprises 13 residues.

The V call is TRBV29-1, the J call TRBJ2-1; TCRdb outputs TRBD2, but without DNA this stays unchecked. The CDR3 loop spans 13 amino acids. The germline V gene has CDR1 SQVTM and CDR2 ANQGSEA. CDR3 in amino acids: CSVEREFIDEQFF.

V is TRBV28 and J is TRBJ2-7; TCRdb outputs TRBD2, but without DNA this stays unchecked. The CDR3 covers 15 residues. Germline V lookup: CDR1 MDHEN, CDR2 SYDVKM. The CDR3 spells CASSFSREGQYEQYF. Combining the CDR3 with reference TRBV28 and TRBJ2-7 gives the whole variable domain DVKVTQSSRYLVKRTGEKVFLECVQDMDHENMFWYRQDPGLGLRLIYFSYDVKMKEKGDIPEGYSVSREKKERFSLILESASTNQTSMYLCASSFSREGQYEQYFGPGTRLTVT.

V usage is TRBV29-1 and J usage is TRBJ2-1; TCRdb calls TRBD1, which cannot be checked without DNA. The CDR3 is 15 amino acids. In germline, CDR1 is SQVTM, CDR2 ANQGSEA. This CDR3 is CSVLGQNPGRGEQFF.

The chain links TRBV6-2 or TRBV6-3 to TRBJ1-5; the TRBD1 assignment by TCRdb is unverifiable without DNA. The CDR3 totals 14 residues. Germline V gene lookup returns CDR1 MNHEY and CDR2 SVGEGT. The CDR3 sequence is CASSYSTGRQPQHF.

The chain couples TRBV28 to TRBJ2-1. Germline loops: CDR1 MDHEN, CDR2 SYDVKM. The CDR3 runs 17 residues. The CDR3: CASSLYTGGNGENEQFF.

The rearrangement joins TRBV11-3 to TRBJ2-2. This CDR3 has 12 amino acids. Per the germline V gene, CDR1 is SGHNT and CDR2 is YENEEA. The CDR3 sequence: CASSLDTRELFF. The complete variable domain, with remaining parts taken from reference TRBV11-3 and TRBJ2-2, reads EAGVVQSPRYKIIEKKQPVAFWCNPISGHNTLYWYLQNLGQGPELLIRYENEEAVDDSQLPKDRFSAERLKGVDSTLKIQPAELGDSAVYLCASSLDTRELFFGEGSRLTVL.

The gene calls are TRBV3-1 and TRBJ2-7; TCRdb's D call, TRBD2, is unchecked because there is no DNA. There are 17 residues in the CDR3. Per germline, CDR1 LGHDT and CDR2 YNNKEL (reference sequence). The CDR3 here is CASSQGGLADTPYEQYF.

The chain combines TRBV29-1 with TRBJ2-5; the D gene TCRdb calls, TRBD2, cannot be checked with no DNA. Germline CDR1 SQVTM, CDR2 ANQGSEA. The CDR3 is 15 amino acids. CDR3 sequence reads: CSVLLEGGSEETQYF.

This chain links TRBV19 with TRBJ1-1. This CDR3 contains 15 residues. CDR1 is LNHDA, CDR2 SQIVND, per germline (reference sequence). The CDR3: CASSIGFPANTEAFF. Combining the CDR3 with reference TRBV19 and TRBJ1-1 gives the whole variable domain DGGITQSPKYLFRKEGQNVTLSCEQNLNHDAMYWYRQDPGQGLRLIYYSQIVNDFQKGDIAEGYSVSREKKESFPLTVTSAQKNPTAFYLCASSIGFPANTEAFFGQGTRLTVV.

This rearrangement joins TRBV7-2 to TRBJ2-2; the D call from TCRdb, TRBD2, cannot be confirmed without DNA. The CDR3 runs to 16 residues. The germline CDR1 and CDR2 sequences are SGHTA and FQGNSA. CDR3 sequence: CASCATGLAVTGELFF.

The V call is TRBV7-7, the J call TRBJ2-5. There are 11 residues in the CDR3. The germline V gene encodes CDR1 SSHAT and CDR2 FNYEAQ (reference sequence). The CDR3 sequence is CASSSGETQYF.

V gene TRBV29-1 combines with J gene TRBJ2-5; TCRdb's D gene call, TRBD2, goes unchecked for lack of DNA. The length of the CDR3 is 14 residues. CDR1 SQVTM and CDR2 ANQGSEA come from the germline V gene. The CDR3 sequence is CSPTRRGHQETQYF. Based on the CDR3 plus reference TRBV29-1 and TRBJ2-5, the full variable domain is SAVISQKPSRDICQRGTSLTIQCQVDSQVTMMFWYRQQPGQSLTLIATANQGSEATYESGFVIDKFPISRPNLTFSTLTVSNMSPEDSSIYLCSPTRRGHQETQYFGPGTRLLVL.

The V and J genes are TRBV29-1 and TRBJ2-7; the D call from TCRdb, TRBD1, cannot be confirmed without DNA. CDR1 and CDR2 (germline): SQVTM, ANQGSEA. This CDR3 has 15 amino acids. This CDR3 is CSVVRGTGNPYEQYF.

The V gene is TRBV7-2, the J gene TRBJ2-6; the D call of TRBD2 rests on TCRdb alone, since no DNA is present to check it. Germline V CDR1 and CDR2: SGHTA, FQGNSA. This CDR3 region has 17 residues. The CDR3: CASSLGQGPPGANVLTF.

The CDR3 sequence is CASRLGSYEQYF. This chain links TRBV3-1 with TRBJ2-7. The CDR3 covers 12 residues. Germline V lookup: CDR1 LGHDT, CDR2 YNNKEL (reference sequence).